This T cell receptor (beta chain) was captured by sequencing in a study of blood T cell repertoires in COVID-19. Losses at the gene ends were 8 bases for V and 4 bases for J; bases not matched to a gene: 6. From germline, CDR1 is SGHVS and CDR2 FNYEAQ. The CDR3 contains 16 residues. TCRdb's table, derived via immunoSEQ multiplex PCR, lists solely in-frame clones and lacks some. The sample holds about 24,000 clones; 87% are singletons and the top ten take 25%. This rearrangement joins TRBV7-6 to TRBJ2-2; the match to TRBD2 covers 14 bases. The sequence came from a human donor with active COVID-19. The donor label of this sample is uncertain. Sequencing input: peripheral blood. The chain's CDR3 is CASRTSGGSVTGELFF. For the CDR3, the DNA is TGTGCCAGCCGGACTAGCGGGGGGTCTGTCACCGGGGAGCTGTTTTTT.